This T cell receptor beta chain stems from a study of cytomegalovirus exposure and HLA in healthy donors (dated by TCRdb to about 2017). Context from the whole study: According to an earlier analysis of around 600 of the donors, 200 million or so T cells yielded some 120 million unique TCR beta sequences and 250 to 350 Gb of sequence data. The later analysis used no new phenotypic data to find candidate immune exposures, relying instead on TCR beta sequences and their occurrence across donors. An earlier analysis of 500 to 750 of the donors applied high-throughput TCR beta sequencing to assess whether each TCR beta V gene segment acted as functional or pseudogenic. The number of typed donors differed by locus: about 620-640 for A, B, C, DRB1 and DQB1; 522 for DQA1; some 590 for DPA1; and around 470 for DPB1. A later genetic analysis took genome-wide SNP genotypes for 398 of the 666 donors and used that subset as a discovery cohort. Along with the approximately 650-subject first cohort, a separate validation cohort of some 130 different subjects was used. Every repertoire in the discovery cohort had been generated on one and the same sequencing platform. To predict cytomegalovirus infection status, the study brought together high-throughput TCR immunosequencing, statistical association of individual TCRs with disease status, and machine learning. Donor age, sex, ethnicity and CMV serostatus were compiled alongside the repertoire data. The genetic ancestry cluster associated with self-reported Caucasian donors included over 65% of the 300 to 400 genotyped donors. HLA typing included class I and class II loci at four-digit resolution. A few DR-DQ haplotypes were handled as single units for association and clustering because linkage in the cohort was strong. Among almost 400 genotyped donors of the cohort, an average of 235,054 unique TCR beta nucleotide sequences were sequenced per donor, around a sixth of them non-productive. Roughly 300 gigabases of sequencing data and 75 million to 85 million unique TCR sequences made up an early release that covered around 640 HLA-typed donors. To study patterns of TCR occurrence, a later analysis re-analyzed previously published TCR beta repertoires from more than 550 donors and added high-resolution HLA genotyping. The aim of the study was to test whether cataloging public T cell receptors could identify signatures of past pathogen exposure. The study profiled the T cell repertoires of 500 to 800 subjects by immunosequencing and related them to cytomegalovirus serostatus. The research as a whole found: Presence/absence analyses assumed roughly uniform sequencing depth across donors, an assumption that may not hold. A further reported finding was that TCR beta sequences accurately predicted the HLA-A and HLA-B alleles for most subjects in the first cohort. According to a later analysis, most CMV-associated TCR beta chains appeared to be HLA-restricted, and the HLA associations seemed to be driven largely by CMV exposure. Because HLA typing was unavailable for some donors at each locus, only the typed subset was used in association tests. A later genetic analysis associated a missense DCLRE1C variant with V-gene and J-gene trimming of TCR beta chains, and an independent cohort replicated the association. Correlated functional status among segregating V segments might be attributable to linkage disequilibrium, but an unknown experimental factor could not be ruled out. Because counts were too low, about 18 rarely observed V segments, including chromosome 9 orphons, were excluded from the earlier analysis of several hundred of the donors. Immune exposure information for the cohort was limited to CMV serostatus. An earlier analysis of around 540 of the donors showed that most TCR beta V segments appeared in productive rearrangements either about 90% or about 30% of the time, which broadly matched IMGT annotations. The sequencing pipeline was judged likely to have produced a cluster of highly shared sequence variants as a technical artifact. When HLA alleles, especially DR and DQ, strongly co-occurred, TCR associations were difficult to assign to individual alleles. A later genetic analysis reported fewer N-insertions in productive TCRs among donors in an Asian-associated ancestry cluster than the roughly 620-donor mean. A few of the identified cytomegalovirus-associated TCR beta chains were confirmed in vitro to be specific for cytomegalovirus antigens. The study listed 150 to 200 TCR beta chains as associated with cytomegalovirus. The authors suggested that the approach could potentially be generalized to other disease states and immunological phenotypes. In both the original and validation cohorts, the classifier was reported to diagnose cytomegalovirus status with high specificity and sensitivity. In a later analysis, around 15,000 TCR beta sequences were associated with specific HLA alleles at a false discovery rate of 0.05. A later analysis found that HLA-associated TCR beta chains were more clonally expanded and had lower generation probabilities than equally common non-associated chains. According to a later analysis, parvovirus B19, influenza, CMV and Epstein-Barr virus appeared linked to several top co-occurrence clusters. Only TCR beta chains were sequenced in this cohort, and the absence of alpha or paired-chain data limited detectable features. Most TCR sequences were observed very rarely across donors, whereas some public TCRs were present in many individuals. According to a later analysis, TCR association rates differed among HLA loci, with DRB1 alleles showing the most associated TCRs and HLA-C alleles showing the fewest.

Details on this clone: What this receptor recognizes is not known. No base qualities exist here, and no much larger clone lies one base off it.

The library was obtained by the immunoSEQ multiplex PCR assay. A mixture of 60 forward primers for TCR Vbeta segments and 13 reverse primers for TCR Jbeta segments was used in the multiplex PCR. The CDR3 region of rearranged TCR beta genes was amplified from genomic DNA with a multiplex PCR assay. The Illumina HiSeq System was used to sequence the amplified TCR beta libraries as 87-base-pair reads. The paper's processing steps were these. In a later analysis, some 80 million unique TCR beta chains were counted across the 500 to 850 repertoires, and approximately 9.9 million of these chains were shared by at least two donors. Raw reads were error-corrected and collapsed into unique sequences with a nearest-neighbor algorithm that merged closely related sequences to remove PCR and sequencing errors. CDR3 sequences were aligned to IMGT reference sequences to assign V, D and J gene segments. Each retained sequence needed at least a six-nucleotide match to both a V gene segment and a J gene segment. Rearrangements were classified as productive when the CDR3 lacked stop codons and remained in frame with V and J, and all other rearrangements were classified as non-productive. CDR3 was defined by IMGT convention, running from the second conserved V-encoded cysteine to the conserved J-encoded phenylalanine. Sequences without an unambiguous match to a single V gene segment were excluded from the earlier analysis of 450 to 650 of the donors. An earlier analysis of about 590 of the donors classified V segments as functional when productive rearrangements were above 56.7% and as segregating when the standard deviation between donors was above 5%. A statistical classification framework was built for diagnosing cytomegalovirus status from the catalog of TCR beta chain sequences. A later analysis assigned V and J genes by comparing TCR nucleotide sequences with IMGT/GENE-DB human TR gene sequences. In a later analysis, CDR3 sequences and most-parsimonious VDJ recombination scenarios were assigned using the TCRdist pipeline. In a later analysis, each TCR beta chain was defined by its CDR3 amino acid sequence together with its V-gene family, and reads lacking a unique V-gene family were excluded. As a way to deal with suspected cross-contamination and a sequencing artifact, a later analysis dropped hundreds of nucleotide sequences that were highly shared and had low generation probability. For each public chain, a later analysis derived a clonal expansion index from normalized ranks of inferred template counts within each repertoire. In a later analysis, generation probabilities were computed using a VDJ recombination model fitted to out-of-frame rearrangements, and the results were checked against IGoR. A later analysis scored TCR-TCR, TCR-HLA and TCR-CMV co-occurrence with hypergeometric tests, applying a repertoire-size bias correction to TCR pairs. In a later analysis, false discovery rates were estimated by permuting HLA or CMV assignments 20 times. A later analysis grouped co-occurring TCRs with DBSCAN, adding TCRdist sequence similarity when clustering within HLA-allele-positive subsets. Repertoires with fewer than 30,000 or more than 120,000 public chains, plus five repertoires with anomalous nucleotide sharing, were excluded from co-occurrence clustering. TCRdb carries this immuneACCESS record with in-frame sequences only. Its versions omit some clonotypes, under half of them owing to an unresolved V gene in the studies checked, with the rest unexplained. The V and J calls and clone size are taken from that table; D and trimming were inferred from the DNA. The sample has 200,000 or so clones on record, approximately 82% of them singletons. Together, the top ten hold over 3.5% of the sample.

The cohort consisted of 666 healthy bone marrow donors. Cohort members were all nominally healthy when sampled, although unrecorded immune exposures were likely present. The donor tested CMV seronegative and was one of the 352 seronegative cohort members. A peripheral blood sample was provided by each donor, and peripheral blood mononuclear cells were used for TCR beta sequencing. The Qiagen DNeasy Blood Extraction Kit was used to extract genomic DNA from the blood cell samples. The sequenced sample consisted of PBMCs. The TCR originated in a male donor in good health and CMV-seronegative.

The nucleotide sequence is given as TGTGCCAGCAGCTTAGCTCCCACAGGCAACACTGAAGCTTTCTTT. It encodes CASSLAPTGNTEAFF. The sequence is built from TRBV7-9 and TRBJ1-1; a weak D assignment points to TRBD1 (5 bases agree). V was cut back by 0 bases and J by 2 bases, leaving a gap of 10 bases between them. Including the terminal cysteine and phenylalanine, the CDR3 comprises 15 residues. Only the CDR3 DNA is retained, 45 bases long and in frame from the first base. The germline V gene encodes CDR1 SEHNR and CDR2 FQNEAQ (reference sequence).